This T cell receptor beta chain appears in the sequencing data of a study of T cell repertoires in cytomegalovirus infection. Whole-study context: From public TCR beta signatures came an indication of both CMV infection and matching HLA type. General study results and limits: In two of eight donors, the top clonotype was HLA-C-restricted CMV-specific. People with CMV and the relevant HLA were identified by cumulative public TCR beta family frequency.

TCRdb passed the reads through MiXCR, listing each CDR3 protein once. The sample has 560,000 or so distinct CDR3 sequences, 15% to 20% seen once; the top ten hold more than 20%. V was clipped by 0 bases and J by 5 bases, with 11 bases between them. The CDR3 length is 15 residues. Germline lookup yields CDR1 MNHNS and CDR2 SASEGT. This clonotype was counted between two and nine times. The target antigen is unknown. The chain has TRBV6-1 and TRBJ1-5; a weak D match, TRBD1 (6 bases). Material: CD8+ T cells from PBMCs. This TCR came from a human donor in good health (CMV status not recorded). Some clones in this sample may be carry-over from other donors' samples. CDR3 DNA sequence: TGTGCCAGCAGTGAAGCTACAGGGCCTCATCAGCCCCAGCATTTT. Its translation is CASSEATGPHQPQHF.